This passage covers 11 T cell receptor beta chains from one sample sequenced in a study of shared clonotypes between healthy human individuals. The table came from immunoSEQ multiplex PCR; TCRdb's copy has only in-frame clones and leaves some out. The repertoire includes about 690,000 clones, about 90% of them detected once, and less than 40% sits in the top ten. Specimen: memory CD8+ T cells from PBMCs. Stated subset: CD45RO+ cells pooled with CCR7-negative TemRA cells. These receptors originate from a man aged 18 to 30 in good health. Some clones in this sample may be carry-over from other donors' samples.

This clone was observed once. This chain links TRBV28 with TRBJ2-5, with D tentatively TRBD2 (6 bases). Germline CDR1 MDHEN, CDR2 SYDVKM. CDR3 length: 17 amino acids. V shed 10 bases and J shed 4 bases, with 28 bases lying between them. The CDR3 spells CATLGVGLARSVETQYF. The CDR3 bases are TGTGCCACCCTGGGCGTGGGGCTAGCGAGAAGCGTAGAGACCCAGTACTTC. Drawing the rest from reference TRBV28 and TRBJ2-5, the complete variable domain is DVKVTQSSRYLVKRTGEKVFLECVQDMDHENMFWYRQDPGLGLRLIYFSYDVKMKEKGDIPEGYSVSREKKERFSLILESASTNQTSMYLCATLGVGLARSVETQYFGPGTRLLVL.

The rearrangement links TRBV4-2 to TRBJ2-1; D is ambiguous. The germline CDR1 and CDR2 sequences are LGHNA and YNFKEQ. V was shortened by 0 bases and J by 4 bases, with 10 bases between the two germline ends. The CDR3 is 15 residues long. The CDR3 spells CASSQDYPDYNEQFF. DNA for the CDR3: TGTGCCAGCAGCCAAGACTACCCAGATTACAATGAGCAGTTCTTC.

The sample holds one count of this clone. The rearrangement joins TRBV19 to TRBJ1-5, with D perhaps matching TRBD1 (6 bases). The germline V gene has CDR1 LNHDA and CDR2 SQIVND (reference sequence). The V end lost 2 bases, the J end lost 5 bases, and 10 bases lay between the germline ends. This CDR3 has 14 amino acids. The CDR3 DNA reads TGTGCCAGTAGTATACGAGGGGGAGATCAGCCCCAGCATTTT. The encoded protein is CASSIRGGDQPQHF.

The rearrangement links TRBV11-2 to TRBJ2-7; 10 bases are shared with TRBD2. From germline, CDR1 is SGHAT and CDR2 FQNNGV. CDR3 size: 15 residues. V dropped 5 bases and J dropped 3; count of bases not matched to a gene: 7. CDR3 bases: TGTGCCAGCAGCCACATACTAGCGGGGTACTACGAGCAGTACTTC. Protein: CASSHILAGYYEQYF.

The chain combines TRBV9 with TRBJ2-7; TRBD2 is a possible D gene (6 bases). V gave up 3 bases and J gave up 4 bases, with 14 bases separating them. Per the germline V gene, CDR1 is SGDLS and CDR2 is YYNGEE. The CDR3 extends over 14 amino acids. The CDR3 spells CASSAGGLGYEQYF. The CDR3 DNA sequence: TGTGCCAGCAGCGCCGGGGGTTTAGGTTACGAGCAGTACTTC.

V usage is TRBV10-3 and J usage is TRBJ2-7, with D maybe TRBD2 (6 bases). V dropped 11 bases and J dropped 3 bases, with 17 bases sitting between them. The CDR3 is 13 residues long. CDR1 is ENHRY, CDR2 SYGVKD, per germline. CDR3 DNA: TGTGCCTCCCGGGAGTCCCCCAACTACGAGCAGTACTTC. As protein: CASRESPNYEQYF.

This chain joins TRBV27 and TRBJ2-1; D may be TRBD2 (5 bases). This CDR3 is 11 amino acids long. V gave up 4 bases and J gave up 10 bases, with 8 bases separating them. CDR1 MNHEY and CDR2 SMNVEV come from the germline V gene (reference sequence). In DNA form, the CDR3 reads TGTGCCAGCAGTTCCGGACTCGAGCAGTTCTTC. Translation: CASSSGLEQFF.

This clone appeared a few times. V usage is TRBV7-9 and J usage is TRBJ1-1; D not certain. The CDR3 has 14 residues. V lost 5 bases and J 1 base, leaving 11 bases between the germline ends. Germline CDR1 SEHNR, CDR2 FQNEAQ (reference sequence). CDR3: CASSRPEGNTEAFF. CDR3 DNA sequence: TGTGCCAGCAGCAGACCGGAGGGGAACACTGAAGCTTTCTTT.

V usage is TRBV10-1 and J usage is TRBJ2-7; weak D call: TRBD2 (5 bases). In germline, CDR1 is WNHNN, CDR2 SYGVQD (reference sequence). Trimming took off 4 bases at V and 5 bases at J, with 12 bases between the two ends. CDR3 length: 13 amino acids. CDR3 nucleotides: TGCGCCAGCAGTGCTCGTGAGGGTAACGAGCAGTACTTC. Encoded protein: CASSAREGNEQYF.

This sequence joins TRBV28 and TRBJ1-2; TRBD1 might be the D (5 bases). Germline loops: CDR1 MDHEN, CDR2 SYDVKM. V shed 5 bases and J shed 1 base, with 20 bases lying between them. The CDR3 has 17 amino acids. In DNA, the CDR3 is TGTGCCAGCAGTCACAGGAGAGACAGATTCTTTAACTATGGCTACACCTTC. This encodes CASSHRRDRFFNYGYTF.

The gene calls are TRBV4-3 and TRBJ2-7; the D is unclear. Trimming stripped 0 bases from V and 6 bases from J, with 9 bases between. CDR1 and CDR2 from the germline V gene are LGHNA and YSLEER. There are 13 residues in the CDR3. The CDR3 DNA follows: TGCGCCAGCAGCCAAGATGGGTCTACCGAGCAGTACTTC. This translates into CASSQDGSTEQYF.